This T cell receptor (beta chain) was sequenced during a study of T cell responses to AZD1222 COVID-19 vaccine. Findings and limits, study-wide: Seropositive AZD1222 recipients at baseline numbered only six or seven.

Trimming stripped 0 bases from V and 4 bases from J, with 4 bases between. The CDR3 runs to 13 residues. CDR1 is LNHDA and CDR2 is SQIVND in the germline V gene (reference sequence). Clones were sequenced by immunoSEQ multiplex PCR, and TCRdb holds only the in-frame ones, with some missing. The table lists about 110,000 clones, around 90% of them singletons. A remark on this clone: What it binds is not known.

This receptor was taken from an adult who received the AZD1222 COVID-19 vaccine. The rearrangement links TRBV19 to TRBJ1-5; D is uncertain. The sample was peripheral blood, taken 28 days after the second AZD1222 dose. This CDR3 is CASSIEGNQPQHF. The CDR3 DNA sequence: TGTGCCAGTAGTATAGAAGGGAATCAGCCCCAGCATTTT.